This T cell receptor beta chain originates from a study of cytomegalovirus exposure and HLA in healthy donors. In regard to this clone: Its antigen is currently unknown.

Overall study results and limits: The authors later found TCR association rates varying by HLA locus, with DRB1 most and HLA-C fewest. Researchers left out some V segments, among them TRBV6-2 and TRBV6-3, as indistinguishable.

When sampled, the donors appeared nominally healthy, though they likely had unrecorded immune exposures. PCR involved 60 Vbeta and 13 Jbeta primers. The method was immunoSEQ multiplex PCR; TCRdb's version includes in-frame clones alone and lacks a portion of them. Counted here are 60,000 to 85,000 clones, around 78% occurring once; the ten biggest clones make up 3% to 4%. CDR1 and CDR2 from the germline V gene are SGDLS and YYNGEE. Trimming cost V 0 bases and J 1 base, with 12 bases left between them. This CDR3 has 16 residues. Sequenced: PBMCs. This chain connects TRBV9 to TRBJ2-3, with D perhaps TRBD2 (7 bases). The origin of this receptor is a man between 35 and 55 years old in good health and CMV-seronegative. The CDR3 spells CASSVVGGGRTDTQYF. In nucleotides, the CDR3 is TGTGCCAGCAGCGTAGTAGGCGGGGGCCGCACAGATACGCAGTATTTT.